The 10 T cell receptor beta chains given below trace back to one sample, sequenced in a study of blood T cell repertoires in COVID-19. Measured with immunoSEQ multiplex PCR; TCRdb has only the in-frame clones, and not every one. This table has a few hundred thousand clones, about 89% appearing once. The sequenced sample was peripheral blood. The receptor set was obtained from a woman in her fifties or sixties with acute or convalescent COVID-19.

Only one count was recorded for this clone. The gene calls are TRBV18 and TRBJ1-1; maybe TRBD1 (5 bases). The germline gives CDR1 KGHSH, CDR2 LQKENI. V was pared by 3 bases and J by 4 bases, with 15 bases between. This CDR3 has 15 residues. The CDR3 DNA reads TGTGCCAGCTCACCTCAGGGAATTGAAGGCACTGAAGCTTTCTTT. It yields the protein CASSPQGIEGTEAFF.

This chain joins TRBV3-1 (or the pseudogene TRBV3-2) and TRBJ1-1; tentative D call: TRBD1 (5 bases). Trimming removed 3 bases from V and 0 bases from J, with 5 bases in between. Germline V gives CDR1 LGHDT, CDR2 YNNKEL (reference sequence). CDR3 length: 13 residues. The CDR3 coding sequence is TGTGCCAGCAGCCAGGGGCTGAACACTGAAGCTTTCTTT. Protein: CASSQGLNTEAFF.

The genes are TRBV4-3 and TRBJ2-2; 9 bases line up with TRBD1. The CDR3 loop spans 19 amino acids. CDR1 is LGHNA, CDR2 YSLEER, per germline. The junction had 14 bases not matched to a gene; V was cut back by 2 bases and J by 4 bases. CDR3 in amino acids: CASSQTGQGIGLGTGELFF. The CDR3, as DNA: TGCGCCAGCAGCCAAACGGGACAGGGCATAGGGTTGGGCACCGGGGAGCTGTTTTTT.

This rearrangement joins TRBV27 to TRBJ1-2; TRBD1 might be the D (6 bases). This CDR3 region has 17 residues. Germline V CDR1 and CDR2: MNHEY, SMNVEV (reference sequence). V was shortened by 3 bases and J by 4 bases, with 21 bases between the two germline ends. Here the CDR3 DNA reads TGTGCCAGCAGTTTCGCTTCAGGCCGGGGGGCCGTCTATGGCTACACCTTC. Residues: CASSFASGRGAVYGYTF.

The table lists this clone with a few counts. This chain connects TRBV18 to TRBJ1-5; 10 bases are a match to TRBD1. This CDR3 is 15 amino acids long. V was pared by 5 bases and J by 4 bases, with 5 bases of the junction left unmatched. CDR1 is KGHSH and CDR2 is LQKENI in the germline V gene. DNA for the CDR3: TGTGCCAGCTCAACTGGACAGGGGGAGAATCAGCCCCAGCATTTT. The encoded protein is CASSTGQGENQPQHF.

The chain employs TRBV6-5 and TRBJ1-5; 9 nucleotides align to TRBD1. The ends lost 6 bases at V and 5 bases at J; junction bases unmatched: 5. CDR3 size: 14 residues. Germline loops: CDR1 MNHEY, CDR2 SVGAGI. Written as DNA, the CDR3 is TGTGCCAGCAGGAACAGGGGGCAGGATCAGCCCCAGCATTTT. Amino acids: CASRNRGQDQPQHF.

The J gene is TRBJ2-3, the V gene TRBV6-5; the D gene is possibly TRBD1 (5 bases). The V end lost 5 bases, the J end lost 4 bases, and 13 bases lay between the germline ends. Germline assignment: CDR1 MNHEY and CDR2 SVGAGI. The CDR3 consists of 14 residues. CDR3 region: CASSRQSRADTQYF. Here the CDR3 DNA reads TGTGCCAGCAGTCGACAGAGTCGCGCAGATACGCAGTATTTT.

The rearrangement links TRBV11-2 to TRBJ1-2, with 7 bases matching TRBD1. V trimming: 4 bases; J trimming: 7 bases; junction bases outside the gene matches: 12. In germline, CDR1 is SGHAT, CDR2 FQNNGV. This CDR3 contains 15 residues. The CDR3 spells CASSSYKDRLSGYTF. The CDR3 coding sequence is TGTGCCAGCAGCTCGTATAAGGACAGGCTTTCTGGCTACACCTTC.

The chain joins TRBV5-6 to TRBJ1-4; no clear D gene. The CDR3 totals 14 residues. The ends were cut back, 0 bases at V and 8 bases at J, with 11 bases in the middle. Germline V gene lookup returns CDR1 SGHDT and CDR2 YYEEEE. The CDR3 is CASSLGAGREKLFF. The CDR3 DNA is TGTGCCAGCAGCTTGGGGGCAGGTCGGGAAAAACTGTTTTTT.

V and J are TRBV19 and TRBJ2-1; 8 nucleotides match TRBD2. Looked up from germline, CDR1 is LNHDA and CDR2 is SQIVND (reference sequence). The V segment lost 5 bases and the J segment 5 bases; nucleotides outside the gene matches: 11. The CDR3 is 16 residues long. The CDR3 DNA sequence: TGTGCCAGTAGTCCGCTAGCGGGTGGGACGGACAATGAGCAGTTCTTC. Translating gives CASSPLAGGTDNEQFF.